These 14 T cell receptor beta chains were sequenced from one sample in a study of T-cell reconstitution after alpha-beta-depleted transplantation in children. Unique molecular identifiers tagged the TCRbeta library. Via MiXCR, TCRdb re-called the PCR reads, giving one row per CDR3 protein. This table has roughly 120,000 distinct CDR3 sequences, roughly 24% appearing once. The material sequenced was PBMCs, mostly from graft donor cells, taken 180 days after TCRalphabeta/CD19-depleted stem cell transplant. The receptors come from a male patient aged 2 to 10 who had a stem cell transplant for chronic granulomatous disease, so the T cells may come from the graft donor.

V usage is TRBV5-1 and J usage is TRBJ2-7, with D perhaps matching TRBD1 (6 bases). Trimming shortened V by 1 base and J by 4 bases, and 12 bases separated the two germline ends. Looked up from germline, CDR1 is SGHRS and CDR2 is YFSETQ. The CDR3 has 14 residues. CDR3 amino acids: CASSLTGSVYEQYF. The CDR3 bases are TGCGCCAGCAGCTTGACAGGGAGTGTTTACGAGCAGTACTTC.

The V and J genes are TRBV27 and TRBJ2-7; 7 bases are a match to TRBD2. With 2 bases clipped from V and 2 bases from J, the junction kept 6 bases outside the gene matches. Germline V CDR1 and CDR2: MNHEY, SMNVEV (reference sequence). The CDR3 is 15 amino acids. CDR3 DNA: TGTGCCAGCAGTTTACTCGGCGGGAGTCCCTACGAGCAGTACTTC. Translation gives CASSLLGGSPYEQYF.

The chain employs TRBV3-1 and TRBJ2-7; D perhaps matches TRBD2 (5 bases). This CDR3 has 14 residues. Trimming pared 3 bases from V and 0 bases from J, leaving 9 bases between. From germline, CDR1 is LGHDT and CDR2 YNNKEL (reference sequence). CDR3 amino acids: CASSQLGSSYEQYF. The DNA of the CDR3 is TGTGCCAGCAGCCAGCTAGGGAGCTCCTACGAGCAGTACTTC.

This clonotype has at least ten counts. The V call is TRBV5-1, the J call TRBJ2-3; 10 bases line up with TRBD2. Per germline, CDR1 SGHRS and CDR2 YFSETQ. V gave up 0 bases and J gave up 4 bases; unmatched junction bases: 2. CDR3 length: 15 amino acids. CDR3 in amino acids: CASSLVLAGADTQYF. The DNA for the CDR3 is TGCGCCAGCAGCTTGGTTCTAGCGGGGGCAGATACGCAGTATTTT.

The chain joins TRBV5-1 to TRBJ2-5; no firm D call. This CDR3 has 14 residues. V was pared by 0 bases and J by 4 bases, with 10 bases between. Germline-derived CDR1 and CDR2 are SGHRS and YFSETQ. The CDR3 sequence: CASSLASVRETQYF. CDR3 coding DNA: TGCGCCAGCAGCTTGGCCAGCGTCCGAGAGACCCAGTACTTC.

Concerning this clonotype itself: This sequence may be a read error, since a much larger clone differs from it by one base. J is TRBJ2-7 and V is TRBV28; TRBD1 is a possible D gene (5 bases). Trimming took off 1 base at V and 5 bases at J, with 15 bases between the two ends. The CDR3 runs 15 residues. Germline V lookup: CDR1 MDHEN, CDR2 SYDVKM. CDR3 DNA sequence: TGTGCCAGCAGTTTATCAAGGGCAGGGTTTGACGAGCAGTACTTC. Amino acid sequence: CASSLSRAGFDEQYF.

V and J are TRBV11-2 and TRBJ2-1; D might be TRBD1 (5 bases). The length of the CDR3 is 16 residues. V lost 3 bases and J lost 1, with 13 bases in between. The germline CDR1 and CDR2 sequences are SGHAT and FQNNGV. The CDR3 is CASSLQGLGSYNEQFF. CDR3 bases: TGTGCCAGCAGCTTGCAGGGTCTGGGGTCCTACAATGAGCAGTTCTTC.

The genes are TRBV20-1 and TRBJ2-3, with TRBD1 matching 11 bases. CDR3 length equals 15 residues. Germline lookup yields CDR1 DFQATT and CDR2 SNEGSKA (reference sequence). Trimming removed 5 bases from V and 2 bases from J; junction bases left unmatched: 6. In DNA, the CDR3 is TGCAGTGCTGGGGGGACAGGGGGGATCACAGATACGCAGTATTTT. Translation gives CSAGGTGGITDTQYF.

This rearrangement joins TRBV12-3 or TRBV12-4 to TRBJ2-2; D possibly corresponds to TRBD2 (7 bases). Trimming removed 11 bases from V and 1 base from J, with 17 bases in between. CDR3 length: 15 amino acids. Here the CDR3 reads CAARGGQRNTGELFF. CDR3 DNA: TGTGCCGCCAGGGGAGGGCAGAGGAACACCGGGGAGCTGTTTTTT.

This clonotype was detected ten times or more. This rearrangement joins TRBV5-1 to TRBJ2-2; tentatively, D is TRBD2 (6 bases). The CDR3 loop spans 16 amino acids. Germline V gives CDR1 SGHRS, CDR2 YFSETQ. Trimming pared 9 bases from V and 2 bases from J, leaving 20 bases between. The CDR3 DNA reads TGCGCCACCTCGCTGTTGAGCGGGTCTAACACCGGGGAGCTGTTTTTT. It encodes CATSLLSGSNTGELFF.

This clonotype was counted between two and nine times. V gene TRBV6-5 combines with J gene TRBJ2-7, with D unresolved. The CDR3 sequence is 16 residues long. Germline V gene sequence: CDR1 MNHEY, CDR2 SVGAGI. V was clipped by 0 bases and J by 2 bases, with 14 bases between them. The CDR3 sequence is CASSYSIMAYPYEQYF. The CDR3 region has the DNA TGTGCCAGCAGTTACTCGATCATGGCGTATCCCTACGAGCAGTACTTC.

The chain uses TRBV7-3 and TRBJ2-1; no reliable D call. Trimming took 0 bases from V and 8 from J, leaving 8 bases between them. Germline V lookup: CDR1 SGHTA, CDR2 FQGTGA. The CDR3 has 13 residues. The chain's CDR3 is CASSLTERDEQFF. As DNA, the CDR3 is TGTGCCAGCAGCTTAACGGAACGGGATGAGCAGTTCTTC.

This clonotype was detected ten times or more. This chain joins TRBV7-3 and TRBJ1-1; D unresolved. CDR3 length: 14 residues. The V gene lost 3 bases and the J gene lost 1 base, with 9 bases spanning the gap. From germline, CDR1 is SGHTA and CDR2 FQGTGA. CDR3 coding DNA: TGTGCCAGCAGCTTGGGGTCAGGGAACACTGAAGCTTTCTTT. Encoded protein: CASSLGSGNTEAFF.

The count of this clonotype is one. V gene TRBV28 combines with J gene TRBJ2-1, with D perhaps being TRBD1 or TRBD2 (5 bases each). The CDR3 is made up of 20 amino acids. The germline CDR1 and CDR2 sequences are MDHEN and SYDVKM. V lost 2 bases to trimming and J lost 4 bases, with 27 bases between them. The CDR3 loop reads CASSLKGFRDGTAPYNEQFF. The CDR3 DNA sequence: TGTGCCAGCAGTTTAAAGGGCTTTCGTGACGGGACGGCACCTTACAATGAGCAGTTCTTC.